A selection of T cell receptor beta chains follows, all from one sample in a study of control samples from healthy donors and cancer patients. Sequenced by immunoSEQ multiplex PCR; TCRdb stores in-frame clones only, minus some. Here the sample spans around 130,000 clones, about 89% being singletons. Sequenced: blood. The receptors stem from a man aged 45-65 years in good health. Each CDR3 is given with its conserved first and last residue. The order of the fields is V gene, J gene, D gene, clone size, CDR3 protein, CDR3 DNA. A D gene is named only where the DNA matches it firmly. Part of the rows lack a size; the others show once, few, many or a class for expanded clones.

>TRBV7-6|TRBJ2-2|-|once
CASSLSNRIGGELFF
TGTGCCAGCAGCTTATCAAACAGAATCGGCGGGGAGCTGTTTTTT
>TRBV24-1|TRBJ2-3|TRBD2|once
CATSDSTSGGDADTQYF
TGTGCCACCAGTGACAGTACTAGCGGGGGGGACGCAGATACGCAGTATTTT
>TRBV9|TRBJ1-1|-|-
CASSVAGGEAFF
TGTGCCAGCAGCGTAGCTGGGGGGGAAGCTTTCTTT
>TRBV7-2|TRBJ2-3|-|-
CASNPFSTDTQYF
TGTGCCAGCAACCCCTTTTCCACAGATACGCAGTATTTT
>TRBV5-1|TRBJ2-5|-|once
CASSDTAEETQYF
TGCGCCAGCAGCGACACAGCGGAGGAGACCCAGTACTTC
>TRBV7-2|TRBJ1-3|-|-
CASSLGGAGNTIYF
TGTGCCAGCAGCTTAGGTGGGGCCGGAAACACCATATATTTT
>TRBV19|TRBJ1-2|TRBD1|-
CASSIQGARGYTF
TGTGCCAGTAGTATTCAGGGGGCGCGAGGCTACACCTTC
>TRBV21-1|TRBJ2-3|-|-
CASSGTSGGLDTQYF
TGTGCCAGCAGCGGGACTAGCGGGGGCTTAGATACGCAGTATTTT
>TRBV18|TRBJ1-2|TRBD1|-
CASSPPEGALDGYTF
TGTGCCAGCTCACCACCCGAGGGGGCGTTGGATGGCTACACCTTC
>TRBV14|TRBJ1-6|TRBD1|few
CASSQVPGQGESPLHF
TGTGCCAGCAGCCAAGTGCCGGGACAGGGGGAATCACCCCTCCACTTT
>TRBV9|TRBJ2-3|-|-
CASSVVGRTDTQYF
TGTGCCAGCAGCGTAGTAGGTAGAACAGATACGCAGTATTTT
>TRBV6-6|TRBJ2-2|-|once
CASSPSTPVELFF
TGTGCCAGCAGTCCTAGTACCCCTGTTGAGCTGTTTTTT
>TRBV5-1|TRBJ1-1|TRBD1|-
CASSFGQGSVNTEAFF
TGCGCCAGCAGCTTTGGACAGGGTAGTGTTAACACTGAAGCTTTCTTT
>TRBV11-2|TRBJ2-3|TRBD2|-
CASSRTSGGVDTQYF
TGTGCCAGCAGCCGGACTAGCGGGGGTGTGGATACGCAGTATTTT
>TRBV5-1|TRBJ2-7|TRBD1|-
CASRLQGAYEQYF
TGCGCCAGCAGGTTACAGGGGGCGTACGAGCAGTACTTC
>TRBV6-4|TRBJ1-2|-|-
CASSVEGVRSGYTF
TGTGCCAGCAGTGTGGAGGGGGTAAGGAGTGGCTACACCTTC
>TRBV24-1|TRBJ2-3|TRBD2|-
CATSDQGTSEGDTQYF
TGTGCCACCAGTGATCAAGGGACTAGCGAGGGAGATACGCAGTATTTT
>TRBV7-9|TRBJ1-2|-|-
CASSYEGYRGYTF
TGTGCCAGCAGCTACGAAGGGTATAGAGGCTACACCTTC
>TRBV30|TRBJ2-5|-|-
CAWEFGQKTQYF
TGTGCCTGGGAATTCGGACAGAAGACCCAGTACTTC
>TRBV19|TRBJ2-1|-|-
CASSTPGSSYNEQFF
TGTGCCAGTAGTACCCCCGGGAGCTCCTACAATGAGCAGTTCTTC
>TRBV2|TRBJ2-2|-|-
CASSEARNTGELFF
TGTGCCAGCAGTGAAGCCAGGAACACCGGGGAGCTGTTTTTT
>TRBV13|TRBJ1-2|-|-
CASSLRRDGANYGYTF
TGTGCCAGCAGCTTACGGCGGGACGGTGCTAACTATGGCTACACCTTC
>TRBV19|TRBJ2-1|-|-
CASSAQDGIISSYNEQFF
TGTGCCAGTAGTGCCCAAGACGGAATAATAAGCTCCTACAATGAGCAGTTCTTC
>TRBV30|TRBJ2-7|TRBD1|-
CAWRVTGDTYEQYF
TGTGCCTGGAGGGTGACAGGGGATACCTACGAGCAGTACTTC
>TRBV4-3|TRBJ1-2|-|-
CASSPAGARNYGYTF
TGCGCCAGCAGCCCCGCAGGCGCCAGGAACTATGGCTACACCTTC
>TRBV9|TRBJ1-1|TRBD1|-
CASSPMEGALFAEAFF
TGTGCCAGCAGCCCCATGGAGGGGGCACTTTTCGCTGAAGCTTTCTTT
>TRBV3-1/TRBV3-2|TRBJ2-7|-|-
CASRWGAGKEQYF
TGTGCCAGCAGATGGGGGGCGGGAAAGGAGCAGTACTTC
>TRBV10-3|TRBJ1-5|-|-
CAISEEGPRQPQHF
TGTGCCATCAGTGAGGAGGGGCCGCGTCAGCCCCAGCATTTT
>TRBV27|TRBJ2-7|-|-
CASSPGTPEKSQYF
TGTGCCAGCAGTCCCGGGACGCCCGAAAAGTCGCAGTACTTC
>TRBV9|TRBJ2-4|-|-
CASSLTGIPRGIQYF
TGTGCCAGCAGCCTCACCGGGATTCCGAGGGGCATTCAGTACTTC
>TRBV30|TRBJ1-6|TRBD1|-
CAWSKQGDSPLHF
TGTGCCTGGAGTAAACAGGGGGATTCACCCCTCCACTTT
>TRBV29-1|TRBJ1-1|TRBD1|-
CSVHDRGGTEAFF
TGCAGCGTTCACGACAGGGGAGGCACTGAAGCTTTCTTT
>TRBV11-2|TRBJ2-1|TRBD2|-
CASSLLHLAGGNEQFF
TGTGCCAGCAGCTTACTTCATCTAGCGGGGGGAAACGAGCAGTTCTTC
>TRBV6-5|TRBJ2-7|TRBD1|-
CASSFDRERNEQYF
TGTGCCAGCAGTTTCGACAGGGAAAGGAACGAGCAGTACTTC
>TRBV5-4|TRBJ2-7|TRBD2|-
CASRISGGSSYEQYF
TGTGCCAGCAGGATTAGCGGGGGGAGCTCCTACGAGCAGTACTTC
>TRBV5-6|TRBJ1-2|-|-
CASKLFGGNLYGYTF
TGTGCCAGCAAACTATTCGGGGGGAACCTCTATGGCTACACCTTC
>TRBV5-1|TRBJ2-7|-|once
CASSTGTYEQYF
TGCGCCAGCAGCACAGGGACGTACGAGCAGTACTTC
>TRBV6-5|TRBJ1-1|TRBD1|-
CASSYPPGTGDTEAFF
TGTGCCAGCAGTTACCCCCCCGGGACAGGGGACACTGAAGCTTTCTTT
>TRBV4-1|TRBJ2-3|TRBD2|-
CASSQALPSGTDTQYF
TGCGCCAGCAGCCAAGCCCTCCCTAGCGGTACAGATACGCAGTATTTT
>TRBV19|TRBJ1-1|TRBD1|-
CASTSSGGNTEAFF
TGTGCCAGTACCTCTTCAGGGGGGAACACTGAAGCTTTCTTT
>TRBV7-8|TRBJ1-1|-|-
CASSQGVRNTEAFF
TGTGCCAGCAGCCAAGGGGTCCGGAACACTGAAGCTTTCTTT
>TRBV9|TRBJ1-2|-|once
CASSVDNYGYTF
TGTGCCAGCAGCGTAGATAACTATGGCTACACCTTC
>TRBV24-1|TRBJ2-7|TRBD2|-
CATSERRGGLHEQYF
TGTGCCACCAGTGAAAGGCGGGGGGGCCTTCACGAGCAGTACTTC
>TRBV5-6|TRBJ1-2|-|few
CASSRVIGYTF
TGTGCCAGTTCCAGGGTTATTGGCTACACCTTC
>TRBV6-1|TRBJ1-4|-|-
CASSEARQALNEKLFF
TGTGCCAGCAGTGAAGCACGACAGGCTCTTAATGAAAAACTGTTTTTT